This TCR beta chain was sequenced during a study of T-cell reconstitution after alpha-beta-depleted transplantation in children. This clonotype was detected many times. Its specificity is unknown. There are 13 residues in the CDR3. Germline CDR1 reads KGHSH; CDR2 reads LQKENI. The germline V and J ends were trimmed by 3 bases and 5 bases, with 8 bases remaining between them. The authors prepared the TCRbeta library with unique molecular identifiers. MiXCR, run by TCRdb on the PCR reads, gives a single entry per CDR3 protein. The sample shows 250,000 to 300,000 distinct CDR3 sequences, 11% of them seen only once. The study's findings and limits: Some patients' high day-60 TCRbeta diversity was attributed to recipient cells surviving conditioning. When one year had passed after transplant, most T-cell counts and diversity came from newly produced T cells. Alpha-beta T cells present about two months after transplant were reported to originate from several hundred expanded graft clones.

This sequence originates from a male patient aged 2-9 years who had a stem cell transplant for chronic granulomatous disease, so the T cells may come from the graft donor. The source material was peripheral blood, sampled 180 days after TCRalphabeta/CD19-depleted stem cell transplant. V usage is TRBV18 and J usage is TRBJ2-1; tentatively, D is TRBD1 (5 bases). The CDR3 reads CASSPNRNNEQFF. CDR3 DNA: TGTGCCAGCTCACCGAACAGGAACAATGAGCAGTTCTTC. Drawing the rest from reference TRBV18 and TRBJ2-1, the complete variable domain is NAGVMQNPRHLVRRRGQEARLRCSPMKGHSHVYWYRQLPEEGLKFMVYLQKENIIDESGMPKERFSAEFPKEGPSILRIQQVVRGDSAAYFCASSPNRNNEQFFGPGTRLTVL.